Listed below are T cell receptor beta chains from one sample, sequenced in a study of OX40 agonist ivuxolimab in advanced cancers. Assay: immunoSEQ multiplex PCR; the TCRdb copy retains only in-frame clones and omits some. The sample includes 65,000 to 80,000 clones, over 80% of them seen just once. Sequenced material: CD4+ or CD8+ T cells sorted from blood, taken in a trial of the OX40 agonist ivuxolimab. These receptor sequences come from an adult with an advanced solid tumor such as melanoma, head and neck, liver or kidney cancer. Each CDR3 is given with its conserved first and last residue. The order of the fields is D gene, J gene, clone size, V gene, CDR3 length, CDR3 protein, CDR3 DNA. A D gene is named only where the DNA matches it firmly. Clone size is given for some rows only: seen once, a few or many times, or a class if the clone is expanded.

D gene: TRBD2
J gene: TRBJ2-1
clone size: .
V gene: TRBV4-1
CDR3 length: 16
CDR3 protein: CASSPSRTSSYNEQFF
CDR3 DNA: TGCGCCAGCAGCCCGTCCAGGACTAGCTCCTACAATGAGCAGTTCTTC

D gene: TRBD1
J gene: TRBJ2-7
clone size: .
V gene: TRBV23-1
CDR3 length: 14
CDR3 protein: CPRGQQGLNDEQYF
CDR3 DNA: TGCCCCCGGGGCCAACAGGGGCTCAACGACGAGCAGTACTTC

D gene: .
J gene: TRBJ1-2
clone size: once
V gene: TRBV28
CDR3 length: 16
CDR3 protein: CAVKGRAGQRSHGYTF
CDR3 DNA: TGTGCCGTAAAAGGAAGGGCGGGCCAGAGAAGTCATGGCTACACCTTC

D gene: .
J gene: TRBJ2-1
clone size: .
V gene: TRBV2
CDR3 length: 12
CDR3 protein: CASNGDSHEQFF
CDR3 DNA: TGTGCCAGCAACGGGGACTCCCATGAGCAGTTCTTC

D gene: .
J gene: TRBJ2-1
clone size: .
V gene: TRBV19
CDR3 length: 19
CDR3 protein: CASSLRGTAGSSLYNEQFF
CDR3 DNA: TGTGCCAGTAGCCTTCGTGGGACCGCGGGATCGAGTTTGTACAATGAGCAGTTCTTC

D gene: TRBD2
J gene: TRBJ2-2
clone size: few
V gene: TRBV19
CDR3 length: 17
CDR3 protein: CASSNPGLAGYTGELFF
CDR3 DNA: TGTGCCAGTAGCAATCCGGGACTAGCGGGTTATACCGGGGAGCTGTTTTTT

D gene: .
J gene: TRBJ2-1
clone size: .
V gene: TRBV12-5
CDR3 length: 15
CDR3 protein: CASGLPRGTYNEQFF
CDR3 DNA: TGTGCTAGTGGTTTGCCGCGCGGGACTTACAATGAGCAGTTCTTC

D gene: TRBD2
J gene: TRBJ2-5
clone size: .
V gene: TRBV4-1
CDR3 length: 13
CDR3 protein: CASSRVAGETQYF
CDR3 DNA: TGCGCCAGCAGCCGGGTAGCGGGAGAGACCCAGTACTTC

D gene: .
J gene: TRBJ2-1
clone size: .
V gene: TRBV4-1
CDR3 length: 14
CDR3 protein: CASSQGFRENEQFF
CDR3 DNA: TGCGCCAGCAGCCAAGGATTCAGAGAGAATGAGCAGTTCTTC

D gene: TRBD2
J gene: TRBJ2-7
clone size: .
V gene: TRBV23-1
CDR3 length: 18
CDR3 protein: CASSHPFLLAGGPYEQYF
CDR3 DNA: TGCGCCAGCAGTCACCCATTTCTCCTAGCGGGAGGTCCTTACGAGCAGTACTTC

D gene: .
J gene: TRBJ2-1
clone size: .
V gene: TRBV13
CDR3 length: 14
CDR3 protein: CASSPYGANNEQFF
CDR3 DNA: TGTGCCAGCAGCCCATACGGGGCAAACAATGAGCAGTTCTTC

D gene: .
J gene: TRBJ2-7
clone size: once
V gene: TRBV5-1
CDR3 length: 14
CDR3 protein: CASSSTGISYEQYF
CDR3 DNA: TGCGCCAGCAGCTCAACCGGGATCTCCTACGAGCAGTACTTC

D gene: TRBD1
J gene: TRBJ1-2
clone size: .
V gene: TRBV28
CDR3 length: 12
CDR3 protein: CASSRSRGGYTF
CDR3 DNA: TGTGCCAGCAGTCGATCCAGGGGGGGCTACACCTTC

D gene: .
J gene: TRBJ2-3
clone size: .
V gene: TRBV28
CDR3 length: 15
CDR3 protein: CASSSSGGRTDTQYF
CDR3 DNA: TGTGCCAGCAGTTCCTCGGGGGGCAGGACAGATACGCAGTATTTT

D gene: TRBD2
J gene: TRBJ2-7
clone size: .
V gene: TRBV5-7
CDR3 length: 15
CDR3 protein: CASSSVAGGPYEQYF
CDR3 DNA: TGTGCCAGCAGCTCCGTAGCGGGAGGGCCTTACGAGCAGTACTTC

D gene: .
J gene: TRBJ1-2
clone size: once
V gene: TRBV4-2
CDR3 length: 15
CDR3 protein: CASSAQEGRVGGYTF
CDR3 DNA: TGTGCCAGCAGCGCCCAAGAGGGCAGGGTAGGCGGCTACACCTTC

D gene: .
J gene: TRBJ2-4
clone size: .
V gene: TRBV19
CDR3 length: 16
CDR3 protein: CASSTPRGIAKNIQYF
CDR3 DNA: TGTGCCAGTAGTACCCCCCGTGGGATAGCCAAAAACATTCAGTACTTC

D gene: .
J gene: TRBJ2-7
clone size: .
V gene: TRBV28
CDR3 length: 14
CDR3 protein: CASSPPGSSYEQYF
CDR3 DNA: TGTGCCAGCAGTCCCCCGGGATCCTCCTACGAGCAGTACTTC

D gene: .
J gene: TRBJ2-1
clone size: .
V gene: TRBV18
CDR3 length: 13
CDR3 protein: CASSPDLNNEQFF
CDR3 DNA: TGTGCCAGCTCACCGGACCTTAACAATGAGCAGTTCTTC

D gene: .
J gene: TRBJ2-4
clone size: .
V gene: TRBV2
CDR3 length: 15
CDR3 protein: CASSERGLAKNIQYF
CDR3 DNA: TGTGCCAGCAGTGAACGGGGCCTGGCCAAAAACATTCAGTACTTC

D gene: .
J gene: TRBJ1-2
clone size: once
V gene: TRBV5-4
CDR3 length: 13
CDR3 protein: CASSPDTVGGYTF
CDR3 DNA: TGTGCCAGCAGCCCGGACACGGTTGGTGGCTACACCTTC

D gene: .
J gene: TRBJ2-1
clone size: once
V gene: TRBV28
CDR3 length: 13
CDR3 protein: CASSFGAYNEQFF
CDR3 DNA: TGTGCCAGCAGTTTTGGGGCTTACAATGAGCAGTTCTTC

D gene: .
J gene: TRBJ1-5
clone size: .
V gene: TRBV6-1
CDR3 length: 14
CDR3 protein: CASSVGLSNQPQHF
CDR3 DNA: TGTGCCAGCAGTGTGGGACTTAGCAATCAGCCCCAGCATTTT

D gene: TRBD1
J gene: TRBJ2-7
clone size: .
V gene: TRBV5-1
CDR3 length: 15
CDR3 protein: CASSFKGTVPYEQYF
CDR3 DNA: TGCGCCAGCAGCTTTAAGGGGACAGTTCCCTACGAGCAGTACTTC